The rows below give T cell receptor beta chains drawn from one sample of a study of cytomegalovirus exposure and HLA in healthy donors. The table came from immunoSEQ multiplex PCR; TCRdb's copy has only in-frame clones and leaves some out. The table has approximately 150,000 clones, approximately 88% seen once; the top ten hold approximately 10%. Sequenced sample: PBMCs. These TCRs come from a man aged 25-40 years in good health and CMV-seropositive. Each CDR3 is given with its conserved first and last residue.

TRBV25-1	TRBJ2-1	CASSGDREYNEQFF
TRBV15	TRBJ1-1	CATSRKQNTEAFF
TRBV7-3	TRBJ1-1	CASSLEGWGNTEAFF
TRBV28	TRBJ2-2	CATGQGGTGELFF
TRBV11-2	TRBJ2-1	CASRGGEFLGGDEQFF
TRBV30	TRBJ2-7	CASERDGAYEQYF
TRBV5-5	TRBJ1-2	CASSLLTVNGYTF
TRBV6-1	TRBJ2-5	CASSDHGLAGESETQYF
TRBV10-1	TRBJ1-1	CASTGTGDEAFF
TRBV7-8	TRBJ1-5	CASSKQGASNQPQHF
TRBV29-1	TRBJ1-2	CSVEDPGLNYGYTF
TRBV18	TRBJ1-2	CASSPFEEGARAGYTF
TRBV11-1	TRBJ2-7	CATTGGYEQYF
TRBV6-5	TRBJ2-2	CASNPYSRDTGELFF
TRBV11-1	TRBJ2-3	CASSLSGLLGGTDTQYF
TRBV10-3	TRBJ2-7	CAISESDSSYEQYF
TRBV5-1	TRBJ2-7	CASSLDGYEQYF
TRBV9	TRBJ2-7	CASSVLGDSTYEQYF
TRBV4-1	TRBJ1-4	CASSQASGEKLFF
TRBV14	TRBJ1-1	CASSQQGFSSTEAFF
TRBV20-1	TRBJ2-7	CSARAREQYF
TRBV6-1	TRBJ2-6	CASSGQSSGANVLTF
TRBV30	TRBJ2-3	CRCGKMSTDTQYF
TRBV12-2	TRBJ2-7	CASRLDPGTGDNSREQYF
TRBV5-4	TRBJ2-5	CASSPAESETQYF
TRBV5-1	TRBJ2-3	CASSLGQGATDTQYF
TRBV4-2	TRBJ2-7	CASSSTGGVYEQYF
TRBV7-3	TRBJ1-6	CASSSSGVSPLHF